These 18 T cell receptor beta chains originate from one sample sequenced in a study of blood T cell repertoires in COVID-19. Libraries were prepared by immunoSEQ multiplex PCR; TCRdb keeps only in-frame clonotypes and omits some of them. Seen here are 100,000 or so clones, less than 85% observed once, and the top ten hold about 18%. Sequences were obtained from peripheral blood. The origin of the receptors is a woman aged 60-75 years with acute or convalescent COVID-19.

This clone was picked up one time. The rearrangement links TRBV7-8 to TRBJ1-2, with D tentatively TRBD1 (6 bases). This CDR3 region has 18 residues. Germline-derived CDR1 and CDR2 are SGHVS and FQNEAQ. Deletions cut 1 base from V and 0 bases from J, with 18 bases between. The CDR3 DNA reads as TGTGCCAGCAGCTTAGATGGGGGCCGAGGACAGCCTAACTATGGCTACACCTTC. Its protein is CASSLDGGRGQPNYGYTF.

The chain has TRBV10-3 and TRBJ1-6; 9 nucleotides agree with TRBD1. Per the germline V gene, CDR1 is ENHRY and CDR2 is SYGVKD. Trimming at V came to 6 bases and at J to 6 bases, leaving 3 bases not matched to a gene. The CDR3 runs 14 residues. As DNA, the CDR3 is TGTGCCATCAGCCCGGGACAGGGTAATTCACCCCTCCACTTT. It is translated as CAISPGQGNSPLHF.

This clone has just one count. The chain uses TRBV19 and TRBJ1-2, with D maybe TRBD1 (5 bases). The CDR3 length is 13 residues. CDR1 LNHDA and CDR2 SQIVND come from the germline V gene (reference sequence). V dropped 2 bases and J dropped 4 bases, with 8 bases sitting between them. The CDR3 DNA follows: TGTGCCAGTAGTATAAGGGGAACCTATGGCTACACCTTC. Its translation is CASSIRGTYGYTF.

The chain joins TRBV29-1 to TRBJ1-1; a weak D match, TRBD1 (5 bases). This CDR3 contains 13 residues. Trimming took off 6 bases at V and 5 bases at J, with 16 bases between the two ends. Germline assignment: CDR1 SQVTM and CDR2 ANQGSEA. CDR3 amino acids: CSVERLRGTEAFF. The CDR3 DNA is TGCAGCGTGGAGAGATTGCGGGGGACTGAAGCTTTCTTT.

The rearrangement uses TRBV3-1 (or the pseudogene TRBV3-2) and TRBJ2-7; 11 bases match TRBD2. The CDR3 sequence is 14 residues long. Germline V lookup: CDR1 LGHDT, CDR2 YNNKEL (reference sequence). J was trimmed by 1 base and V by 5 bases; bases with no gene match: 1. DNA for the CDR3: TGTGCCAGCAGCGGGACTAGCGGATCCTACGAGCAGTACTTC. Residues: CASSGTSGSYEQYF.

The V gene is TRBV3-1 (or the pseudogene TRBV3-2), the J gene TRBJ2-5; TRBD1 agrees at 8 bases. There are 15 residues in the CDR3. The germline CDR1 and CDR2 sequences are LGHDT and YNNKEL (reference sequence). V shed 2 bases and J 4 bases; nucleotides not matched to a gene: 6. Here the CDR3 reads CASSQPGQGLETQYF. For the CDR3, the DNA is TGTGCCAGCAGCCAACCCGGACAGGGTCTAGAGACCCAGTACTTC.

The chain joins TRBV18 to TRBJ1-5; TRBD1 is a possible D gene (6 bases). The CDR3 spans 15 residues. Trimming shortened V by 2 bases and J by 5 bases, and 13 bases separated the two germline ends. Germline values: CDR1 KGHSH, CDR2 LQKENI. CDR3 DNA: TGTGCCAGCTCACCAATTACAGGGATAGATCAGCCCCAGCATTTT. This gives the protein CASSPITGIDQPQHF.

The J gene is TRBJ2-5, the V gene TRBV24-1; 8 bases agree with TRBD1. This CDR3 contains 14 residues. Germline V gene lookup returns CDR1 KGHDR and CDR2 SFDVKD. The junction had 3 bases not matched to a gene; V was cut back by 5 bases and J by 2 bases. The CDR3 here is CATSGRTGQETQYF. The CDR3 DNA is TGTGCCACCAGTGGAAGGACAGGGCAAGAGACCCAGTACTTC.

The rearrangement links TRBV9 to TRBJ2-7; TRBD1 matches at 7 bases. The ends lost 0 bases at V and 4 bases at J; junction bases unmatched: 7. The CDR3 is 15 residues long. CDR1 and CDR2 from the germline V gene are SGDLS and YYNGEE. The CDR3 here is CASSVGWDRNYEQYF. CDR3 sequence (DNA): TGTGCCAGCAGCGTAGGGTGGGACAGAAATTACGAGCAGTACTTC.

The CDR3 reads CASSRSRGNTEAFF. DNA of the CDR3: TGTGCCAGCAGCCGATCCCGGGGAAACACTGAAGCTTTCTTT. V and J are TRBV7-9 and TRBJ1-1, with D uncertain. From germline, CDR1 is SEHNR and CDR2 FQNEAQ (reference sequence). The CDR3 sequence is 14 residues long. Between the trimmed V and J ends, which lost 5 bases and 2 bases, there was a span of 12 bases. The full variable domain, with the rest looked up from reference TRBV7-9 and TRBJ1-1, is DTGVSQNPRHKITKRGQNVTFRCDPISEHNRLYWYRQTLGQGPEFLTYFQNEAQLEKSRLLSDRFSAERPKGSFSTLEIQRTEQGDSAMYLCASSRSRGNTEAFFGQGTRLTVV.

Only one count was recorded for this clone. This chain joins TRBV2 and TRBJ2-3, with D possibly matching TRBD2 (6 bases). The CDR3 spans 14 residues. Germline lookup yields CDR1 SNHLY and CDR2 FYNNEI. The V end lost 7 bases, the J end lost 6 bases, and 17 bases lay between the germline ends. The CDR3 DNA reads TGTGCCAGCATCCGGACTACTGGCGATGATACGCAGTATTTT. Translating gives CASIRTTGDDTQYF.

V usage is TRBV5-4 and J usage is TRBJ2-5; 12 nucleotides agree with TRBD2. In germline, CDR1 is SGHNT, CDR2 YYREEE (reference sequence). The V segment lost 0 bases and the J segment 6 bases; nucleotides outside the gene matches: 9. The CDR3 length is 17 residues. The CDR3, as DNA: TGTGCCAGCAGCTTGGGTGTTGCTAGCGGGGGGGTAAAGACCCAGTACTTC. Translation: CASSLGVASGGVKTQYF. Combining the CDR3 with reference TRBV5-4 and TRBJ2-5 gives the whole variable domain ETGVTQSPTHLIKTRGQQVTLRCSSQSGHNTVSWYQQALGQGPQFIFQYYREEENGRGNFPPRFSGLQFPNYSSELNVNALELDDSALYLCASSLGVASGGVKTQYFGPGTRLLVL.

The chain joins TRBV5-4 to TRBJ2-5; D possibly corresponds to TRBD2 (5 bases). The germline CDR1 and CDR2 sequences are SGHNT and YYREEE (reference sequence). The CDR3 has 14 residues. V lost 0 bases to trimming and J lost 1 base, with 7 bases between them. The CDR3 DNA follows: TGTGCCAGCAGCTTGGCAGGACTCCAAGAGACCCAGTACTTC. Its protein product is CASSLAGLQETQYF.

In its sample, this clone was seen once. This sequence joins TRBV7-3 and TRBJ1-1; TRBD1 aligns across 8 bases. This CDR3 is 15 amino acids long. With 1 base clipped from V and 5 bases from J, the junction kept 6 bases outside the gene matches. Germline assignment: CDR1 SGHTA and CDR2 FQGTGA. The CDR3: CASSLIAGGLTEAFF. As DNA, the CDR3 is TGTGCCAGCAGCTTAATAGCAGGGGGCTTAACTGAAGCTTTCTTT.

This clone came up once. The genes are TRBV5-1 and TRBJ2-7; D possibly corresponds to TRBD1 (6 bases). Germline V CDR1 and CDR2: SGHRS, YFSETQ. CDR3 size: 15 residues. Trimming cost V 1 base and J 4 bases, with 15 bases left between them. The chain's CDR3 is CASSLKDRVGYEQYF. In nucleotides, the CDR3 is TGCGCCAGCAGCTTGAAGGACAGAGTGGGTTACGAGCAGTACTTC.

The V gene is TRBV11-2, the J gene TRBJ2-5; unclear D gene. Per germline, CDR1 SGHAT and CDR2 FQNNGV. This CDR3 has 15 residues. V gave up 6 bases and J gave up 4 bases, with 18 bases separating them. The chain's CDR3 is CASSRAPNTGETQYF. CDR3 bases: TGTGCCAGCAGTCGAGCGCCGAATACGGGAGAGACCCAGTACTTC.

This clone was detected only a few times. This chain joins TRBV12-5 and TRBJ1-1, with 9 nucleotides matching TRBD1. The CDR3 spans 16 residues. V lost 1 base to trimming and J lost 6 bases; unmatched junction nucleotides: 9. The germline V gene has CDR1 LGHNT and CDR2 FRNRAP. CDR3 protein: CASGLDQQGAKAEAFF. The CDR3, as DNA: TGTGCTAGTGGTTTGGACCAACAGGGGGCTAAGGCTGAAGCTTTCTTT.

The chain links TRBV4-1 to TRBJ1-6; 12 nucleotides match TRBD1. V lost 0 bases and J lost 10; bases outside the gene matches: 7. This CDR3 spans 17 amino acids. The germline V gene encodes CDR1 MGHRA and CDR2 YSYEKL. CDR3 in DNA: TGCGCCAGCAGCCAAGATCCGGGACAGGGGGCTTACTCACCCCTCCACTTT. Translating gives CASSQDPGQGAYSPLHF.